Listed below are T cell receptor beta chains from one sample, sequenced in a study of T-cell reconstitution after alpha-beta-depleted transplantation in children. MiXCR, applied by TCRdb to the PCR reads, yields one record per CDR3 protein. The sample carries roughly 200,000 distinct CDR3 sequences, 6% to 7% recorded once. Sequencing used PBMCs from the stem cell graft donor, obtained from the stem cell graft. The source is a human donor who donated a stem cell graft to a child with Wiskott-Aldrich syndrome. CDR3s include the opening cysteine and the closing phenylalanine or tryptophan. A D gene is named only where the DNA matches it firmly. Clone size is not always given. Where it is, it says once, few, many or a class for expanded clones.

d_gene: -; j_gene: TRBJ1-2; abundance: many; v_gene: TRBV12-3/TRBV12-4; CDR3aa: CASSPSQGGYTF; CDR3nt: TGTGCCAGCAGTCCAAGTCAAGGAGGCTACACCTTC
d_gene: TRBD1; j_gene: TRBJ1-1; abundance: many; v_gene: TRBV20-1; CDR3aa: CSAGGQGVTEAFF; CDR3nt: TGCAGTGCTGGGGGACAGGGTGTCACTGAAGCTTTCTTT
d_gene: -; j_gene: TRBJ2-1; abundance: many; v_gene: TRBV29-1; CDR3aa: CSVEDWGEQFF; CDR3nt: TGCAGCGTTGAAGATTGGGGTGAGCAGTTCTTC
d_gene: -; j_gene: TRBJ1-1; abundance: many; v_gene: TRBV29-1; CDR3aa: CSVPPPLDGYTEAFF; CDR3nt: TGCAGCGTCCCCCCACCCCTGGACGGGTACACTGAAGCTTTCTTT
d_gene: -; j_gene: TRBJ2-1; abundance: many; v_gene: TRBV5-6; CDR3aa: CASSTDNEQFF; CDR3nt: TGTGCCAGCAGTACAGACAATGAGCAGTTCTTC
d_gene: -; j_gene: TRBJ2-1; abundance: few; v_gene: TRBV19; CDR3aa: CASSTSRGQFF; CDR3nt: TGTGCCAGTAGTACAAGCCGGGGGCAGTTCTTC
d_gene: -; j_gene: TRBJ2-7; abundance: many; v_gene: TRBV6-1; CDR3aa: CASSQPVRAGSIEQYF; CDR3nt: TGTGCCAGCAGCCAACCCGTCCGAGCAGGGAGTATCGAGCAGTACTTC
d_gene: -; j_gene: TRBJ2-3; abundance: few; v_gene: TRBV19; CDR3aa: CASSMVSSRTDTQYF; CDR3nt: TGTGCCAGTAGTATGGTCAGCTCCCGCACAGATACGCAGTATTTT
d_gene: TRBD1; j_gene: TRBJ2-6; abundance: -; v_gene: TRBV4-3; CDR3aa: CASSPAFAGGTVGRANVLTF; CDR3nt: TGCGCCAGCAGCCCCGCCTTTGCAGGGGGCACGGTGGGCAGGGCCAACGTCCTGACTTTC
d_gene: -; j_gene: TRBJ1-1; abundance: many; v_gene: TRBV25-1; CDR3aa: CASLRDGSTEAFF; CDR3nt: TGTGCCAGCCTCAGGGATGGGTCCACTGAAGCTTTCTTT
d_gene: TRBD1; j_gene: TRBJ1-1; abundance: many; v_gene: TRBV12-3/TRBV12-4; CDR3aa: CASSPRQGLRTEAFF; CDR3nt: TGTGCCAGCAGTCCCCGACAGGGTTTGAGAACTGAAGCTTTCTTT
d_gene: -; j_gene: TRBJ1-1; abundance: many; v_gene: TRBV5-1; CDR3aa: CASSLDPTGRGDPEAFF; CDR3nt: TGCGCCAGCAGCTTGGACCCCACCGGTAGGGGGGATCCTGAAGCTTTCTTT
d_gene: TRBD2; j_gene: TRBJ2-3; abundance: many; v_gene: TRBV10-3; CDR3aa: CAIGLQGLDTDTQYF; CDR3nt: TGTGCCATCGGTCTTCAAGGACTAGACACAGATACGCAGTATTTT
d_gene: -; j_gene: TRBJ1-6; abundance: many; v_gene: TRBV6-1; CDR3aa: CASSEAGYLSLHF; CDR3nt: TGTGCCAGCAGTGAAGCAGGGTATCTTTCCCTCCACTTT
d_gene: -; j_gene: TRBJ2-1; abundance: many; v_gene: TRBV18; CDR3aa: CASSPGPGNWNEQFF; CDR3nt: TGTGCCAGCTCACCAGGCCCCGGTAATTGGAATGAGCAGTTCTTC
d_gene: TRBD2; j_gene: TRBJ2-3; abundance: few; v_gene: TRBV30; CDR3aa: CAWSGGGFTDTQYF; CDR3nt: TGTGCCTGGAGCGGGGGGGGGTTCACAGATACGCAGTATTTT
d_gene: -; j_gene: TRBJ1-2; abundance: many; v_gene: TRBV2; CDR3aa: CASSEGRVGFGYTF; CDR3nt: TGTGCCAGCAGTGAGGGCAGGGTTGGGTTTGGCTACACCTTC
d_gene: TRBD1; j_gene: TRBJ2-2; abundance: many; v_gene: TRBV10-3; CDR3aa: CAISSGTGDSTGELFF; CDR3nt: TGTGCCATCAGCTCCGGGACAGGGGACTCAACCGGGGAGCTGTTTTTT
d_gene: -; j_gene: TRBJ1-1; abundance: many; v_gene: TRBV12-3/TRBV12-4; CDR3aa: CASSKDRIEAFF; CDR3nt: TGTGCCAGCAGCAAGGACAGAATTGAAGCTTTCTTT
d_gene: -; j_gene: TRBJ2-5; abundance: many; v_gene: TRBV7-2; CDR3aa: CASSLVSETQYF; CDR3nt: TGTGCCAGCAGCTTAGTCAGTGAGACCCAGTACTTC
d_gene: -; j_gene: TRBJ2-2; abundance: few; v_gene: TRBV30; CDR3aa: CAWISMPGLGFGTGELFF; CDR3nt: TGTGCCTGGATCAGTATGCCAGGGCTTGGGTTTGGGACCGGGGAGCTGTTTTTT
d_gene: -; j_gene: TRBJ1-2; abundance: many; v_gene: TRBV25-1; CDR3aa: CASSGNRDGYTF; CDR3nt: TGTGCCAGCAGTGGTAACAGGGATGGCTACACCTTC
d_gene: TRBD1; j_gene: TRBJ2-7; abundance: many; v_gene: TRBV20-1; CDR3aa: CSAQQGPSYEQYF; CDR3nt: TGCAGTGCGCAACAGGGGCCTTCCTACGAGCAGTACTTC
d_gene: -; j_gene: TRBJ1-1; abundance: many; v_gene: TRBV12-3/TRBV12-4; CDR3aa: CASSSTRNTEAFF; CDR3nt: TGTGCCAGCAGTTCGACGAGGAACACTGAAGCTTTCTTT
d_gene: TRBD2; j_gene: TRBJ2-3; abundance: many; v_gene: TRBV20-1; CDR3aa: CSASTSGSTDTQYF; CDR3nt: TGCAGTGCTAGTACTAGCGGTAGCACAGATACGCAGTATTTT
d_gene: -; j_gene: TRBJ2-2; abundance: -; v_gene: TRBV5-6; CDR3aa: CASSPRAKNTGELFF; CDR3nt: TGTGCCAGCAGCCCGAGGGCCAAGAACACCGGGGAGCTGTTTTTT
d_gene: TRBD1; j_gene: TRBJ2-5; abundance: many; v_gene: TRBV20-1; CDR3aa: CSARPGQLIETQYF; CDR3nt: TGCAGTGCTAGACCGGGACAGCTGATAGAGACCCAGTACTTC
d_gene: TRBD1; j_gene: TRBJ2-7; abundance: -; v_gene: TRBV20-1; CDR3aa: CSAIEPRATGSLGSYEQYF; CDR3nt: TGCAGTGCTATAGAGCCCCGGGCGACAGGGTCCCTGGGGTCTTACGAGCAGTACTTC
d_gene: -; j_gene: TRBJ1-2; abundance: many; v_gene: TRBV3-1; CDR3aa: CASSQVAGNGYTF; CDR3nt: TGTGCCAGCAGCCAAGTCGCGGGTAACGGCTACACCTTC
d_gene: -; j_gene: TRBJ2-1; abundance: -; v_gene: TRBV15; CDR3aa: CATSRGEGSEQFF; CDR3nt: TGTGCCACCAGCCGAGGGGAAGGTAGCGAGCAGTTCTTC
d_gene: -; j_gene: TRBJ1-2; abundance: few; v_gene: TRBV10-3; CDR3aa: CAASRGPYYGYTF; CDR3nt: TGTGCCGCCTCGAGGGGCCCCTACTATGGCTACACCTTC
d_gene: TRBD1; j_gene: TRBJ2-7; abundance: few; v_gene: TRBV28; CDR3aa: CASITRDRAYEQYF; CDR3nt: TGTGCCAGCATCACCCGGGACAGGGCCTACGAGCAGTACTTC
d_gene: TRBD1; j_gene: TRBJ2-7; abundance: many; v_gene: TRBV7-2; CDR3aa: CASSLGWRQGAVDEQYF; CDR3nt: TGTGCCAGCAGCTTAGGATGGAGACAGGGGGCTGTGGACGAGCAGTACTTC
d_gene: TRBD1; j_gene: TRBJ1-5; abundance: few; v_gene: TRBV20-1; CDR3aa: CSARTGPQPQHF; CDR3nt: TGCAGTGCACGGACAGGGCCTCAGCCCCAGCATTTT
d_gene: -; j_gene: TRBJ1-1; abundance: -; v_gene: TRBV7-9; CDR3aa: CASSLEGGAATEAFF; CDR3nt: TGTGCCAGCAGCTTAGAAGGTGGGGCAGCAACTGAAGCTTTCTTT
d_gene: -; j_gene: TRBJ1-5; abundance: many; v_gene: TRBV20-1; CDR3aa: CSFVPRGNQPQHF; CDR3nt: TGCAGTTTCGTACCCCGTGGCAATCAGCCCCAGCATTTT
d_gene: -; j_gene: TRBJ1-4; abundance: -; v_gene: TRBV3-1; CDR3aa: CASSATMGALNEKLFF; CDR3nt: TGTGCCAGCAGCGCTACCATGGGGGCGCTTAATGAAAAACTGTTTTTT
d_gene: -; j_gene: TRBJ1-1; abundance: few; v_gene: TRBV5-1; CDR3aa: CASSLYGSEAFF; CDR3nt: TGCGCCAGCAGCTTGTATGGTTCTGAAGCTTTCTTT
d_gene: -; j_gene: TRBJ2-5; abundance: few; v_gene: TRBV18; CDR3aa: CASSPGTRKETQYF; CDR3nt: TGTGCCAGCTCACCCGGGACAAGAAAAGAGACCCAGTACTTC
d_gene: -; j_gene: TRBJ1-4; abundance: many; v_gene: TRBV11-2; CDR3aa: CASSLVGPTNEKLFF; CDR3nt: TGTGCCAGCAGCTTAGTAGGGCCAACTAATGAAAAACTGTTTTTT
d_gene: -; j_gene: TRBJ2-7; abundance: many; v_gene: TRBV7-2; CDR3aa: CASSLLRSSYEQYF; CDR3nt: TGTGCCAGCAGCTTGCTCAGGAGCTCCTACGAGCAGTACTTC
d_gene: -; j_gene: TRBJ1-1; abundance: few; v_gene: TRBV30; CDR3aa: CAWSSRIAEAFF; CDR3nt: TGTGCCTGGAGTAGCCGGATCGCTGAAGCTTTCTTT
d_gene: TRBD1; j_gene: TRBJ1-6; abundance: many; v_gene: TRBV27; CDR3aa: CASSPTGSNSPLHF; CDR3nt: TGTGCCAGCAGCCCGACAGGGTCTAATTCACCCCTCCACTTT
d_gene: -; j_gene: TRBJ2-3; abundance: -; v_gene: TRBV18; CDR3aa: CASSPTGWGTQYF; CDR3nt: TGTGCCAGCTCACCAACCGGATGGGGTACGCAGTATTTT
d_gene: -; j_gene: TRBJ1-4; abundance: many; v_gene: TRBV12-3/TRBV12-4; CDR3aa: CASSSVMSSQSNEKLFF; CDR3nt: TGTGCCAGCAGTTCCGTGATGAGCAGCCAGAGTAATGAAAAACTGTTTTTT
d_gene: -; j_gene: TRBJ1-2; abundance: many; v_gene: TRBV12-3/TRBV12-4; CDR3aa: CASTSWLVNYGYTF; CDR3nt: TGTGCCAGCACCTCTTGGCTAGTCAACTATGGCTACACCTTC
d_gene: -; j_gene: TRBJ1-6; abundance: few; v_gene: TRBV2; CDR3aa: CASIGANNSPLHF; CDR3nt: TGTGCCAGCATAGGGGCGAATAATTCACCCCTCCACTTT
d_gene: -; j_gene: TRBJ1-1; abundance: many; v_gene: TRBV19; CDR3aa: CASTPDRNYKYHGGAFF; CDR3nt: TGTGCCAGTACCCCGGACAGAAACTATAAGTACCATGGGGGAGCTTTCTTT
d_gene: -; j_gene: TRBJ1-5; abundance: many; v_gene: TRBV12-3/TRBV12-4; CDR3aa: CASSQVWGSNQPQHF; CDR3nt: TGTGCCAGCAGCCAAGTCTGGGGAAGCAATCAGCCCCAGCATTTT
d_gene: -; j_gene: TRBJ2-3; abundance: many; v_gene: TRBV29-1; CDR3aa: CSVEFAEMRLDTQYF; CDR3nt: TGCAGCGTTGAGTTCGCCGAAATGAGATTGGATACGCAGTATTTT
d_gene: TRBD2; j_gene: TRBJ2-7; abundance: few; v_gene: TRBV7-2; CDR3aa: CASSLGGSRAYEQYF; CDR3nt: TGTGCCAGCAGCTTAGGCGGGAGCCGGGCCTACGAGCAGTACTTC
d_gene: -; j_gene: TRBJ2-4; abundance: many; v_gene: TRBV6-1; CDR3aa: CASSPRGLGLAKNIQYF; CDR3nt: TGTGCCAGCAGTCCGCGGGGTTTAGGCTTGGCCAAAAACATTCAGTACTTC
d_gene: -; j_gene: TRBJ1-5; abundance: -; v_gene: TRBV19; CDR3aa: CASSMTGGNQPQHF; CDR3nt: TGTGCCAGTAGTATGACAGGCGGTAATCAGCCCCAGCATTTT
d_gene: TRBD1; j_gene: TRBJ2-2; abundance: many; v_gene: TRBV6-5; CDR3aa: CASSWGQTGELFF; CDR3nt: TGTGCCAGCAGTTGGGGACAGACCGGGGAGCTGTTTTTT